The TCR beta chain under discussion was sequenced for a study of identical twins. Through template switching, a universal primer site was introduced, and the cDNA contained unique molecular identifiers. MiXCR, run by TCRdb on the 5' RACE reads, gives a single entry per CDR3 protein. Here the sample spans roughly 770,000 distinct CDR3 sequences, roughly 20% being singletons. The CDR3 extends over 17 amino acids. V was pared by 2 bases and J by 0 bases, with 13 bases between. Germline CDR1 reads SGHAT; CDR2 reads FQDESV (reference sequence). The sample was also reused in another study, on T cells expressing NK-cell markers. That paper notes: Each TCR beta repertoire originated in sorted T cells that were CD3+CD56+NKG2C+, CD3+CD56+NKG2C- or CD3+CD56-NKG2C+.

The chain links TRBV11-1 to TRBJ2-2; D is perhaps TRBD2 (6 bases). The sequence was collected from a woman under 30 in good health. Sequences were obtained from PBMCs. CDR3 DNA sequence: TGTGCCAGCAGCTTACGGTCTGGCGGGGCGAACACCGGGGAGCTGTTTTTT. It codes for CASSLRSGGANTGELFF.